The subject of this entry is one TCR beta chain. CDR3 length: 14 amino acids. V was shortened by 5 bases and J by 3 bases, with 13 bases between the two germline ends. Germline V gene lookup returns CDR1 LNHDA and CDR2 SQIVND (reference sequence). The sample comes from a study of blood T cell repertoires in COVID-19. Only in-frame clones appear in the TCRdb table, and some are missing; sequencing was by immunoSEQ multiplex PCR. The sample lists under 75,000 clones, roughly three quarters occurring once. Source material: peripheral blood. The sequence was obtained from a man older than 75 with acute or convalescent COVID-19. V usage is TRBV19 and J usage is TRBJ1-2; maybe TRBD1 (6 bases). CDR3 loop: CASSLTGKYYGYTF. The CDR3 DNA reads TGTGCCAGTAGTCTTACAGGGAAGTACTATGGCTACACCTTC.